The 29 T cell receptor beta chains listed next were all sequenced from one sample in a study of blood T cell repertoires in COVID-19 (dated by TCRdb to about 2020). The library relied on the immunoSEQ multiplex PCR assay. In its TCRdb copy, this immuneACCESS table keeps in-frame sequences only and misses some clones. Where compared with another copy, unresolved V genes explain less than half of these, and the others have no known cause. A total of fewer than 350,000 clones appear in this sample, around 90% of them only once. The ten largest account for just under 4% of the sample. The material sequenced was peripheral blood. These TCRs come from a woman aged 60-75 years with COVID-19, enrolled during active disease.

The chain uses TRBV28 and TRBJ2-2, with 8 bases matching TRBD1. CDR1 MDHEN and CDR2 SYDVKM come from the germline V gene. CDR3 size: 15 residues. Unmatched junction bases numbered 4, after V lost 0 bases and J lost 7 bases. This CDR3 reads CASSLWDRENGELFF. The CDR3, as DNA: TGTGCCAGCAGTTTATGGGACAGGGAAAACGGGGAGCTGTTTTTT.

The rearrangement joins TRBV28 to TRBJ1-2; unclear D gene. The CDR3 has 12 amino acids. The V gene lost 3 bases and the J gene lost 4 bases, with 6 bases spanning the gap. Germline values: CDR1 MDHEN, CDR2 SYDVKM. CDR3 sequence (DNA): TGTGCCAGCAGTTTGGCATCCTATGGCTACACCTTC. This translates into CASSLASYGYTF.

V is TRBV3-1 (or the pseudogene TRBV3-2) and J is TRBJ2-2, with D possibly being TRBD1 (7 bases). Germline V gives CDR1 LGHDT, CDR2 YNNKEL (reference sequence). The CDR3 consists of 17 residues. V was cut by 4 bases and J by 4 bases, with 19 bases left in between. CDR3 DNA sequence: TGTGCCAGCAGCCTTCGAGGAGGGGGCACTTCCACCGGGGAGCTGTTTTTT. It is translated as CASSLRGGGTSTGELFF.

The genes are TRBV28 and TRBJ1-3; 7 bases map to TRBD1. Germline V gene sequence: CDR1 MDHEN, CDR2 SYDVKM. The CDR3 spans 20 residues. V shed 6 bases and J 7 bases; nucleotides not matched to a gene: 27. The DNA of the CDR3 is TGTGCCAGCAGCCCATATTTTTCCTTGGGACAGCTAAAGAGGGCGAACACCATATATTTT. Translating it yields CASSPYFSLGQLKRANTIYF.

This clone was picked up a small number of times. This chain uses TRBV5-5 with TRBJ1-2, with D perhaps matching TRBD1 (5 bases). This CDR3 is built from 14 residues. In germline, CDR1 is SGHKS, CDR2 YYEKEE (reference sequence). Trimming pared 0 bases from V and 4 bases from J, leaving 10 bases between. In nucleotides, the CDR3 is TGTGCCAGCAGCTTGGCCGGGGGGAGCTATGGCTACACCTTC. Its protein is CASSLAGGSYGYTF.

The rearrangement uses TRBV6-1 and TRBJ1-2; 8 nucleotides align to TRBD1. V shed 1 base, J shed 4 bases, and the junction held 14 bases outside the gene matches. This CDR3 region has 18 residues. CDR1 and CDR2 from the germline V gene are MNHNS and SASEGT. CDR3 bases: TGTGCCAGCAGTGAAGAAGGGTGGCAGGGGGCTAGTATCTATGGCTACACCTTC. Its translation: CASSEEGWQGASIYGYTF.

The J gene is TRBJ1-1, the V gene TRBV16; D call uncertain. CDR1 and CDR2 from the germline V gene are KGHSY and FQNENV. The CDR3 is 15 amino acids. The V end was cut by 0 bases, the J end by 1 base, with 9 bases between. The CDR3 DNA is TGTGCCAGCAGCCAATCAGCGGGAAGGAACACTGAAGCTTTCTTT. It specifies CASSQSAGRNTEAFF.

The chain links TRBV6-1 to TRBJ1-5, with D perhaps matching TRBD1 (6 bases). Germline CDR1 MNHNS, CDR2 SASEGT. The CDR3 totals 14 residues. Trimming removed 3 bases at V and 6 bases at J, with 12 bases between. Here the CDR3 reads CASSDHRVAQPQHF. The CDR3, as DNA: TGTGCCAGCAGTGACCACAGGGTGGCTCAGCCCCAGCATTTT.

In this sample, this clone turned up once. This sample also contains other DNA sequences that code for the same CDR3. The V and J genes are TRBV11-2 and TRBJ1-5, with D unresolved. Trimming took off 0 bases at V and 5 bases at J, with 5 bases between the two ends. The CDR3 consists of 13 residues. Germline-derived CDR1 and CDR2 are SGHAT and FQNNGV. CDR3 nucleotides: TGTGCCAGCAGCTTAGATCGGGATCAGCCCCAGCATTTT. Its protein is CASSLDRDQPQHF.

This clone has only one observation. This rearrangement joins TRBV2 to TRBJ2-3, with D possibly TRBD2 on 6 matching bases. V was shortened by 10 bases and J by 8 bases, with 22 bases between the two germline ends. This CDR3 region has 14 residues. The germline CDR1 and CDR2 sequences are SNHLY and FYNNEI. The CDR3 loop is CATSGPQPGGTQYF. For the CDR3, the DNA is TGTGCCACTTCCGGGCCCCAACCCGGGGGTACGCAGTATTTT.

The V call is TRBV18, the J call TRBJ1-1; 7 nucleotides agree with TRBD1. CDR1 and CDR2 (germline): KGHSH, LQKENI. This CDR3 is 17 amino acids long. V lost 5 bases and J lost 0; bases outside the gene matches: 12. The CDR3 DNA follows: TGTGCCAGCTCATCGGGCCCCGGGACAGCTTTGAACACTGAAGCTTTCTTT. It specifies CASSSGPGTALNTEAFF.

The J gene is TRBJ1-5, the V gene TRBV19; D is unclear. CDR3 length equals 15 residues. V was cut by 5 bases and J by 5 bases, with 16 bases left in between. The germline V gene has CDR1 LNHDA and CDR2 SQIVND (reference sequence). CDR3: CASSAKTTLDQPQHF. The CDR3 bases are TGTGCCAGTAGTGCTAAGACAACTCTCGATCAGCCCCAGCATTTT. Combining the CDR3 with reference TRBV19 and TRBJ1-5 gives the whole variable domain DGGITQSPKYLFRKEGQNVTLSCEQNLNHDAMYWYRQDPGQGLRLIYYSQIVNDFQKGDIAEGYSVSREKKESFPLTVTSAQKNPTAFYLCASSAKTTLDQPQHFGDGTRLSIL.

The chain has TRBV9 and TRBJ1-1; possibly TRBD1 for D (6 bases). Germline assignment: CDR1 SGDLS and CDR2 YYNGEE. The CDR3 is made up of 15 amino acids. Trimming left V 0 bases short and J 6 bases short, with 15 bases between. This chain's CDR3 is CASSVVPQGRAEAFF. Here the CDR3 DNA reads TGTGCCAGCAGCGTAGTGCCCCAGGGGAGGGCTGAAGCTTTCTTT.

The chain is built from TRBV7-2 and TRBJ2-2; TRBD1 might be the D (6 bases). The CDR3 length is 14 residues. Germline values: CDR1 SGHTA, CDR2 FQGNSA. Trimming pared 4 bases from V and 4 bases from J, leaving 10 bases between. The CDR3 nucleotides read TGTGCCAGCAGCTCGGACAGTGGCACCGGGGAGCTGTTTTTT. Its protein is CASSSDSGTGELFF.

The V and J genes are TRBV29-1 and TRBJ1-4, with TRBD1 matching 7 bases. After removal of 0 bases from V and 8 bases from J, the junction contained 6 bases not matched to a gene. Germline V gives CDR1 SQVTM, CDR2 ANQGSEA. CDR3 size: 14 residues. CDR3 sequence (DNA): TGCAGCGTTGAAGACCCAGGGGGAAGAGAAAAACTGTTTTTT. It yields the protein CSVEDPGGREKLFF.

Points on this clone: This specimen includes other DNA sequences encoding the same CDR3. The chain couples TRBV18 to TRBJ1-2; 7 bases match TRBD1. CDR1 KGHSH and CDR2 LQKENI come from the germline V gene. With 3 bases clipped from V and 4 bases from J, the junction kept 5 bases outside the gene matches. The CDR3 spans 14 residues. The CDR3: CASSPTGTGYGYTF. The DNA of the CDR3 is TGTGCCAGCTCACCGACAGGGACTGGCTATGGCTACACCTTC.

CDR3 in amino acids: CASSLVRGTEAFF. In DNA form, the CDR3 reads TGTGCCAGCAGCTTAGTCCGGGGCACTGAAGCTTTCTTT. This chain uses TRBV11-3 with TRBJ1-1, with no clear D. V was cut by 1 base and J by 4 bases, with 7 bases left in between. Germline CDR1 and CDR2: SGHNT and YENEEA. The CDR3 runs to 13 residues.

This chain uses TRBV2 with TRBJ2-2; 7 bases are a match to TRBD1. Germline loops: CDR1 SNHLY, CDR2 FYNNEI. This CDR3 is 13 amino acids long. Trimming took 6 bases from V and 7 from J; bases not matched to a gene: 5. In DNA form, the CDR3 reads TGTGCCAGCAGGACAGGGAGTGGCGGGGAGCTGTTTTTT. Its protein is CASRTGSGGELFF.

The V gene is TRBV11-1, the J gene TRBJ2-1; possible D gene TRBD2, 5 bases. Germline V gene lookup returns CDR1 SGHAT and CDR2 FQDESV (reference sequence). The V end lost 5 bases, the J end lost 9 bases, and 14 bases lay between the germline ends. This CDR3 contains 13 residues. The CDR3 protein is CASSREGLGEQFF. CDR3 nucleotide sequence: TGTGCCAGCAGCCGAGAGGGCCTTGGTGAGCAGTTCTTC.

The chain is built from TRBV2 and TRBJ1-4, with a tentative D call TRBD1 (5 bases). Germline lookup yields CDR1 SNHLY and CDR2 FYNNEI. The CDR3 extends over 14 amino acids. Trimming took off 7 bases at V and 8 bases at J, with 17 bases between the two ends. CDR3 DNA: TGTGCCAGCACCCCCGGGCAGGGTCAAGAAAAACTGTTTTTT. This gives the protein CASTPGQGQEKLFF.

The rearrangement uses TRBV19 and TRBJ1-2, with D possibly matching TRBD1 (6 bases). CDR1 and CDR2 from the germline V gene are LNHDA and SQIVND (reference sequence). CDR3 length equals 13 residues. Trimming removed 3 bases at V and 8 bases at J, with 13 bases between. In DNA form, the CDR3 reads TGTGCCAGTAGTATTCAGGGGCTTGTGGGCTACACCTTC. Its translation is CASSIQGLVGYTF. Complete variable domain (other parts from reference TRBV19 and TRBJ1-2): DGGITQSPKYLFRKEGQNVTLSCEQNLNHDAMYWYRQDPGQGLRLIYYSQIVNDFQKGDIAEGYSVSREKKESFPLTVTSAQKNPTAFYLCASSIQGLVGYTFGSGTRLTVV.

V usage is TRBV9 and J usage is TRBJ1-2; D unclear. Per the germline V gene, CDR1 is SGDLS and CDR2 is YYNGEE. V gave up 8 bases and J gave up 5 bases, with 19 bases separating them. CDR3 size: 14 residues. The DNA for the CDR3 is TGTGCCAGTAGTCCCGGGGAATTAAGGTATGGCTACACCTTC. Translating gives CASSPGELRYGYTF.

The chain employs TRBV5-4 and TRBJ2-3; TRBD1 might be the D (6 bases). V was shortened by 3 bases and J by 5 bases, with 13 bases between the two germline ends. The germline V gene has CDR1 SGHNT and CDR2 YYREEE (reference sequence). CDR3 length: 14 residues. The CDR3 DNA reads TGTGCCAGCAGCTCCCGGGACAACCAAGATACGCAGTATTTT. Translated, it gives CASSSRDNQDTQYF.

The chain carries TRBV18 and TRBJ2-7; D might be TRBD1 (6 bases). The V and J ends lost 5 bases and 5 bases respectively, with 19 bases between them. CDR3 length: 15 amino acids. The germline CDR1 and CDR2 sequences are KGHSH and LQKENI. The CDR3: CASSDTGRRVHEQYF. CDR3 nucleotide sequence: TGTGCCAGCTCAGACACAGGGAGAAGGGTCCACGAGCAGTACTTC. Complete variable domain (other parts from reference TRBV18 and TRBJ2-7): NAGVMQNPRHLVRRRGQEARLRCSPMKGHSHVYWYRQLPEEGLKFMVYLQKENIIDESGMPKERFSAEFPKEGPSILRIQQVVRGDSAAYFCASSDTGRRVHEQYFGPGTRLTVT.

The V call is TRBV21-1, the J call TRBJ2-7; TRBD1, the table's D call, was not compared with the DNA. TRBV21-1 is a pseudogene locus. This CDR3 region has 15 residues. CDR3 residues: CASSNTGLRSHEQYF. The DNA for the CDR3 is TGTGCCAGCAGCAACACAGGGCTCAGAAGCCACGAGCAGTACTTC.

The chain joins TRBV5-1 to TRBJ1-3, with 11 bases aligning to TRBD1. The CDR3 sequence is 19 residues long. Germline trimming cut 4 bases from V and 1 base from J; bases unmatched to any gene: 13. Germline V gene sequence: CDR1 SGHRS, CDR2 YFSETQ. CDR3 region: CASSPGQGAGAVSGNTIYF. In DNA, the CDR3 is TGCGCCAGCAGCCCCGGACAGGGGGCTGGTGCTGTATCTGGAAACACCATATATTTT. The entire variable domain, with the rest obtained from reference TRBV5-1 and TRBJ1-3, is as follows: KAGVTQTPRYLIKTRGQQVTLSCSPISGHRSVSWYQQTPGQGLQFLFEYFSETQRNKGNFPGRFSGRQFSNSRSEMNVSTLELGDSALYLCASSPGQGAGAVSGNTIYFGEGSWLTVV.

This chain joins TRBV28 and TRBJ2-3; 10 bases are a match to TRBD2. The CDR3 length is 16 residues. CDR1 MDHEN and CDR2 SYDVKM come from the germline V gene. The junction had 8 bases not matched to a gene; V was cut back by 7 bases and J by 1 base. The CDR3 coding sequence is TGTGCCAGCATTGTCAGCGGGGGGGAGGGCACAGATACGCAGTATTTT. As protein: CASIVSGGEGTDTQYF. The full variable domain, in which reference TRBV28 and TRBJ2-3 provide the parts outside the CDR3, is DVKVTQSSRYLVKRTGEKVFLECVQDMDHENMFWYRQDPGLGLRLIYFSYDVKMKEKGDIPEGYSVSREKKERFSLILESASTNQTSMYLCASIVSGGEGTDTQYFGPGTRLTVL.

This clone was observed a handful of times. The gene calls are TRBV7-9 and TRBJ1-2; TRBD1 agrees at 8 bases. Looked up from germline, CDR1 is SEHNR and CDR2 is FQNEAQ (reference sequence). Trimming took 5 bases from V and 8 from J; bases not matched to a gene: 10. The CDR3 length is 14 residues. CDR3 region: CASSQTQGARGYTF. The CDR3 DNA sequence: TGTGCCAGCAGCCAGACGCAGGGGGCTCGGGGCTACACCTTC. The full variable domain, its missing parts supplied by reference TRBV7-9 and TRBJ1-2, is DTGVSQNPRHKITKRGQNVTFRCDPISEHNRLYWYRQTLGQGPEFLTYFQNEAQLEKSRLLSDRFSAERPKGSFSTLEIQRTEQGDSAMYLCASSQTQGARGYTFGSGTRLTVV.

The rearrangement uses TRBV19 and TRBJ1-1, with TRBD1 identical over 7 bases. CDR1 is LNHDA, CDR2 SQIVND, per germline (reference sequence). This CDR3 spans 14 amino acids. V shed 6 bases, J shed 0 bases, and the junction held 4 bases outside the gene matches. The CDR3 bases are TGTGCCAGTAGACGAGGACAGGTGAACACTGAAGCTTTCTTT. It codes for CASRRGQVNTEAFF.